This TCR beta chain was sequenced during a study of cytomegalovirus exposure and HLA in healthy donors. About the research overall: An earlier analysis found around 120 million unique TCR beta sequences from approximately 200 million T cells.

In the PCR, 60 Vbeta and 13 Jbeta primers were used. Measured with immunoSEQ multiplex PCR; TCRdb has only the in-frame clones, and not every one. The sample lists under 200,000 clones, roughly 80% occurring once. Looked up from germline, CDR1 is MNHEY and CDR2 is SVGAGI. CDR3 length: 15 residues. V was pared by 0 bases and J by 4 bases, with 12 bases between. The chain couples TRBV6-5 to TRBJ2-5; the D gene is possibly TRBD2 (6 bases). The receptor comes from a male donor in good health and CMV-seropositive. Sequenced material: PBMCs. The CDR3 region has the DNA TGTGCCAGCAGTTACTCCGGCGGGGATCGAGAGACCCAGTACTTC. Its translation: CASSYSGGDRETQYF.